These 30 T cell receptor beta chains were all obtained from the same sample, sequenced in a study of beta chain features in type 1 diabetes. As every portion of the isolated RNA was reverse transcribed, the sequencing read expressed TCRB transcripts. Measured with immunoSEQ multiplex PCR; TCRdb has only the in-frame clones, and not every one. The sample contains fewer than 350,000 clones, 20% of which appear only once. Sequenced sample: naive CD4+ T cells from blood. Source of these receptors: a woman under 30 in good health.

The V call is TRBV6-6, the J call TRBJ1-1; D possibly corresponds to TRBD1 (5 bases). CDR1 and CDR2 (germline): MNHNY, SVGAGI (reference sequence). This CDR3 is 15 amino acids long. Trimming cost V 2 bases and J 5 bases, with 15 bases left between them. The DNA for the CDR3 is TGTGCCAGCAGTTACGAGGAAGGGGTCGGTACTGAAGCTTTCTTT. Its protein product is CASSYEEGVGTEAFF.

This clone was counted between two and nine times. The chain is built from TRBV4-2 and TRBJ2-1, with 9 bases aligning to TRBD2. The germline gives CDR1 LGHNA, CDR2 YNFKEQ. Trimming at V came to 4 bases and at J to 6 bases, leaving 7 bases not matched to a gene. The CDR3 totals 15 residues. The CDR3 reads CASSLGTSSINEQFF. In DNA form, the CDR3 reads TGTGCCAGCAGCCTCGGGACTAGCTCAATCAATGAGCAGTTCTTC.

The CDR3 region has the DNA TGCGCCAGCACCGAAAACGGACTAGCGGGCACAGATACGCAGTATTTT. It yields the protein CASTENGLAGTDTQYF. The chain recombines TRBV4-1 with TRBJ2-3; 10 nucleotides align to TRBD2. The V gene end was trimmed by 7 bases and the J gene end by 1 base; junction bases not matched to a gene: 8. Germline CDR1 and CDR2: MGHRA and YSYEKL. The CDR3 contains 16 residues.

The V gene is TRBV7-3, the J gene TRBJ2-1, with D possibly TRBD2 on 7 matching bases. The germline CDR1 and CDR2 sequences are SGHTA and FQGTGA. V lost 1 base and J 4 bases, leaving 14 bases between the germline ends. The CDR3 covers 16 residues. The CDR3 sequence: CASSLRGGGAYNEQFF. The DNA for the CDR3 is TGTGCCAGCAGCTTAAGAGGCGGGGGCGCTTACAATGAGCAGTTCTTC.

The chain couples TRBV4-1 to TRBJ1-5; no firm D call. The CDR3 is 13 amino acids. Germline V lookup: CDR1 MGHRA, CDR2 YSYEKL. The V and J ends lost 0 bases and 4 bases respectively, with 4 bases between them. CDR3 sequence: CASSQDLNQPQHF. The CDR3 DNA follows: TGCGCCAGCAGCCAAGATCTAAATCAGCCCCAGCATTTT.

The CDR3 bases are TGCGCCAGCAGTTCTAATGACAGGCTCCAAGAGACCCAGTACTTC. It translates to CASSSNDRLQETQYF. The chain links TRBV5-1 to TRBJ2-5; tentative D call: TRBD1 (6 bases). Germline V gene data show CDR1 as SGHRS and CDR2 as YFSETQ. V lost 5 bases, J lost 1 base, and 15 bases lay in between. The CDR3 has 15 amino acids. Supplemented by reference TRBV5-1 and TRBJ2-5, the full variable domain reads KAGVTQTPRYLIKTRGQQVTLSCSPISGHRSVSWYQQTPGQGLQFLFEYFSETQRNKGNFPGRFSGRQFSNSRSEMNVSTLELGDSALYLCASSSNDRLQETQYFGPGTRLLVL.

The CDR3 region is CASSPPGGGRETQYF. The CDR3 DNA reads TGCGCCAGCAGCCCCCCCGGGGGGGGACGAGAGACCCAGTACTTC. V and J are TRBV5-1 and TRBJ2-5; 8 bases fit TRBD2. V shed 4 bases, J shed 4 bases, and the junction held 9 bases outside the gene matches. The CDR3 is 15 residues long. The germline V gene has CDR1 SGHRS and CDR2 YFSETQ.

J is TRBJ2-4 and V is TRBV7-9, with 7 bases lining up with TRBD2. Trimming cost V 3 bases and J 11 bases; bases outside gene matches: 7. The CDR3 consists of 13 residues. Per the germline V gene, CDR1 is SEHNR and CDR2 is FQNEAQ (reference sequence). CDR3 amino acids: CASSFFGTNLQYF. CDR3 in DNA: TGTGCCAGCAGCTTCTTCGGGACTAACCTTCAGTACTTC. The full variable domain, in which reference TRBV7-9 and TRBJ2-4 provide the parts outside the CDR3, is DTGVSQNPRHKITKRGQNVTFRCDPISEHNRLYWYRQTLGQGPEFLTYFQNEAQLEKSRLLSDRFSAERPKGSFSTLEIQRTEQGDSAMYLCASSFFGTNLQYFGAGTRLSVL.

The genes are TRBV29-1 and TRBJ2-2, with a weak D call TRBD1 (6 bases). V shed 4 bases and J shed 0 bases, with 6 bases lying between them. This CDR3 region has 13 residues. CDR1 and CDR2 from the germline V gene are SQVTM and ANQGSEA. Here the CDR3 DNA reads TGCAGCGTTGGACAGGCGAACACCGGGGAGCTGTTTTTT. Translation: CSVGQANTGELFF.

This clone was counted a few times. The DNA of the CDR3 is TGCGCCAGCAGCTTCGATGGGAGAGGTTCACCCCTCCACTTT. Amino acids: CASSFDGRGSPLHF. This chain joins TRBV5-1 and TRBJ1-6; D remains ambiguous. Deletions cut 2 bases from V and 9 bases from J, with 12 bases between. Germline V lookup: CDR1 SGHRS, CDR2 YFSETQ. The CDR3 extends over 14 amino acids.

This clone turned up a few times. This chain uses TRBV4-1 with TRBJ2-1; 9 nucleotides agree with TRBD1. This CDR3 is built from 16 residues. The germline gives CDR1 MGHRA, CDR2 YSYEKL. The V gene end was trimmed by 3 bases and the J gene end by 12 bases; junction bases not matched to a gene: 15. CDR3 coding DNA: TGCGCCAGCAGCCAGATCTACTCCCGGGACAGGGAGGGGCAGTTCTTC. It translates to CASSQIYSRDREGQFF.

J is TRBJ2-1 and V is TRBV14; D is unclear. Trimming took off 0 bases at V and 9 bases at J, with 9 bases between the two ends. From germline, CDR1 is SGHDN and CDR2 FVKESK. This CDR3 is built from 13 residues. For the CDR3, the DNA is TGTGCCAGCAGCCAAGATACCCGAGGTGAGCAGTTCTTC. Translated: CASSQDTRGEQFF.

V usage is TRBV15 and J usage is TRBJ2-1; 7 bases match TRBD1. CDR1 LNHNV and CDR2 YYDKDF come from the germline V gene (reference sequence). The junction had 9 bases not matched to a gene; V was cut back by 2 bases and J by 5 bases. The CDR3 runs to 16 residues. CDR3 nucleotides: TGTGCCACCAGCAGAAATCCGGGACAGAACAACAATGAGCAGTTCTTC. Protein: CATSRNPGQNNNEQFF.

This clone was observed a handful of times. The same CDR3 also results from other DNA sequences found in this sample. J is TRBJ1-2 and V is TRBV30; tentatively, D is TRBD1 (5 bases). Germline V CDR1 and CDR2: GTSNPN, SVGIG (reference sequence). V was cut by 2 bases and J by 7 bases, with 11 bases left in between. This CDR3 is built from 12 residues. The CDR3 region is CAWSSAGGGYTF. The CDR3, as DNA: TGTGCCTGGAGTTCAGCCGGGGGTGGCTACACCTTC.

The rearrangement joins TRBV25-1 to TRBJ1-6; D is unresolved. V was trimmed by 8 bases and J by 9 bases, leaving 8 bases between them. The CDR3 totals 11 residues. Germline-derived CDR1 and CDR2 are MGHDK and SYGVNS. The CDR3 DNA sequence: TGTGCCAGCTCGGCAGGTTCACCCCTCCACTTT. Protein product: CASSAGSPLHF.

V gene TRBV5-4 combines with J gene TRBJ2-1, with TRBD2 as a possible D gene (6 bases). The CDR3 covers 16 residues. Germline V gene sequence: CDR1 SGHNT, CDR2 YYREEE (reference sequence). V was trimmed by 3 bases and J by 0 bases, leaving 13 bases between them. The CDR3 protein is CASSSGLLSSYNEQFF. CDR3 DNA: TGTGCCAGCAGCTCGGGACTCCTAAGCTCCTACAATGAGCAGTTCTTC. The variable domain in full, completed from reference TRBV5-4 and TRBJ2-1, reads ETGVTQSPTHLIKTRGQQVTLRCSSQSGHNTVSWYQQALGQGPQFIFQYYREEENGRGNFPPRFSGLQFPNYSSELNVNALELDDSALYLCASSSGLLSSYNEQFFGPGTRLTVL.

CDR3 coding DNA: TGTGCCAGCAGCCAATACAGGGGGTCAGATACGCAGTATTTT. Protein product: CASSQYRGSDTQYF. V gene TRBV7-2 combines with J gene TRBJ2-3; 8 positions agree with TRBD1. Trimming removed 5 bases from V and 4 bases from J; junction bases left unmatched: 5. The CDR3 covers 14 residues. Germline-derived CDR1 and CDR2 are SGHTA and FQGNSA.

The rearrangement joins TRBV6-5 to TRBJ2-7; 7 bases agree with TRBD1. CDR3 length equals 15 residues. Per the germline V gene, CDR1 is MNHEY and CDR2 is SVGAGI. J was trimmed by 3 bases and V by 2 bases; bases with no gene match: 7. This CDR3 reads CASSYGAGTVYEQYF. The CDR3, as DNA: TGTGCCAGCAGTTACGGCGCCGGGACAGTCTACGAGCAGTACTTC.

The chain recombines TRBV7-6 with TRBJ2-3; 7 bases map to TRBD2. Germline CDR1 SGHVS, CDR2 FNYEAQ. V dropped 5 bases and J dropped 6; count of bases not matched to a gene: 5. The CDR3 extends over 13 amino acids. CDR3 in amino acids: CASSKLASDTQYF. In DNA, the CDR3 is TGTGCCAGCAGCAAACTAGCGTCGGATACGCAGTATTTT.

This clone was observed a few times. The chain employs TRBV7-9 and TRBJ1-6, with TRBD1 as a possible D gene (6 bases). In germline, CDR1 is SEHNR, CDR2 FQNEAQ (reference sequence). V was cut by 2 bases and J by 9 bases, with 8 bases left in between. The CDR3 sequence is 13 residues long. The CDR3 spells CASSLRGSSPLHF. CDR3 DNA: TGTGCCAGCAGCTTAAGGGGGAGTTCACCCCTCCACTTT. Looking up the rest from reference TRBV7-9 and TRBJ1-6 gives the full variable domain: DTGVSQNPRHKITKRGQNVTFRCDPISEHNRLYWYRQTLGQGPEFLTYFQNEAQLEKSRLLSDRFSAERPKGSFSTLEIQRTEQGDSAMYLCASSLRGSSPLHFGNGTRLTVT.

This rearrangement joins TRBV6-5 to TRBJ2-7; the D gene is possibly TRBD1 (6 bases). The CDR3 contains 16 residues. The germline CDR1 and CDR2 sequences are MNHEY and SVGAGI. Trimming stripped 4 bases from V and 0 bases from J, with 16 bases between. In nucleotides, the CDR3 is TGTGCCAGCAGTTCACTTCAGGGGTCGTCCTCCTACGAGCAGTACTTC. Its translation is CASSSLQGSSSYEQYF.

The sample holds a few counts of this clone. V gene TRBV18 combines with J gene TRBJ2-5; 9 positions match TRBD2. Germline values: CDR1 KGHSH, CDR2 LQKENI. The CDR3 is 16 residues long. V lost 3 bases to trimming and J lost 4 bases; unmatched junction nucleotides: 9. CDR3 coding DNA: TGTGCCAGCTCACCGGTTATAGCGGGAGTCGGAGAGACCCAGTACTTC. Translating it yields CASSPVIAGVGETQYF.

A few counts support this clone. The chain combines TRBV20-1 with TRBJ2-1; TRBD1 might be the D (6 bases). Germline values: CDR1 DFQATT, CDR2 SNEGSKA (reference sequence). The CDR3 has 11 amino acids. Between the trimmed V and J ends, which lost 7 bases and 3 bases, there was a span of 7 bases. The CDR3 coding sequence is TGCAGTGGACAGGACTACAATGAGCAGTTCTTC. It is translated as CSGQDYNEQFF.

V is TRBV6-5 and J is TRBJ1-1; unclear D gene. V gave up 0 bases and J gave up 0 bases, with 8 bases separating them. The germline CDR1 and CDR2 sequences are MNHEY and SVGAGI. The CDR3 totals 15 residues. CDR3 bases: TGTGCCAGCAGTTACTCTACAGTCATGAACACTGAAGCTTTCTTT. Encoded protein: CASSYSTVMNTEAFF.

The chain is built from TRBV15 and TRBJ2-7; maybe TRBD1 (5 bases). Germline loops: CDR1 LNHNV, CDR2 YYDKDF (reference sequence). Deletions cut 0 bases from V and 0 bases from J, with 15 bases between. The CDR3 is 17 amino acids. In DNA form, the CDR3 reads TGTGCCACCAGCAGAGATCCCTTTTGGACAAGCTCCTACGAGCAGTACTTC. This gives the protein CATSRDPFWTSSYEQYF. The full variable domain, rest sourced from reference TRBV15 and TRBJ2-7, is DAMVIQNPRYQVTQFGKPVTLSCSQTLNHNVMYWYQQKSSQAPKLLFHYYDKDFNNEADTPDNFQSRRPNTSFCFLDIRSPGLGDTAMYLCATSRDPFWTSSYEQYFGPGTRLTVT.

This clone was counted between two and nine times. The rearrangement joins TRBV2 to TRBJ2-1, with TRBD2 identical over 10 bases. V shed 4 bases and J 8 bases; nucleotides not matched to a gene: 8. CDR3 length equals 15 residues. CDR1 is SNHLY and CDR2 is FYNNEI in the germline V gene. The CDR3 reads CASSGGASGSYEQFF. In DNA form, the CDR3 reads TGTGCCAGCAGTGGCGGGGCTAGCGGGAGTTATGAGCAGTTCTTC.

This clone was found a few times. The V gene is TRBV30, the J gene TRBJ1-2; TRBD1 agrees at 8 bases. The junction had 6 bases not matched to a gene; V was cut back by 4 bases and J by 8 bases. From germline, CDR1 is GTSNPN and CDR2 SVGIG (reference sequence). There are 12 residues in the CDR3. The CDR3 loop reads CAWTSTGEGYTF. In DNA form, the CDR3 reads TGTGCCTGGACCTCGACAGGGGAAGGCTACACCTTC.

The chain links TRBV18 to TRBJ2-3, with D maybe TRBD2 (5 bases). This CDR3 is 13 amino acids long. V was trimmed by 5 bases and J by 4 bases, leaving 10 bases between them. CDR1 is KGHSH, CDR2 LQKENI, per germline. The CDR3 is CASSIGLADTQYF. The CDR3, as DNA: TGTGCCAGCTCAATTGGACTGGCAGATACGCAGTATTTT.

This clone was seen a few times. The V and J genes are TRBV29-1 and TRBJ2-5, with 7 bases matching TRBD1. From germline, CDR1 is SQVTM and CDR2 ANQGSEA. With 6 bases clipped from V and 4 bases from J, the junction kept 5 bases outside the gene matches. The CDR3 runs to 12 residues. Written as DNA, the CDR3 is TGCAGCGTCGGTCGACAGGGAGAGACCCAGTACTTC. Translation: CSVGRQGETQYF.

The chain links TRBV7-2 to TRBJ1-4; D is perhaps TRBD1 (5 bases). The CDR3 totals 14 residues. CDR1 SGHTA and CDR2 FQGNSA come from the germline V gene. Trimming cost V 5 bases and J 3 bases, with 10 bases left between them. The CDR3 here is CASSAAGPNEKLFF. CDR3 DNA: TGTGCCAGCAGCGCAGCAGGGCCTAATGAAAAACTGTTTTTT.